This T cell receptor (beta chain) was documented in a study of T cells in Graves' hyperthyroidism and ophthalmopathy. TCR beta CDR3 region amplification was performed from RNA transcripts. An initial round of RT-PCR targeting the TCR CDR3 relied on the HTBI primer set. TCRdb used MiXCR to reprocess the multiplex PCR reads, holding one entry per CDR3 protein. The sample has fewer than 400,000 distinct CDR3 sequences, roughly 17% seen once; the top ten hold around 34%. The CDR3 runs to 14 residues. CDR1 and CDR2 (germline): LNHNV, YYDKDF (reference sequence). V lost 3 bases, J lost 3 bases, and 9 bases lay in between.

This chain links TRBV15 with TRBJ2-1; no clear D. The sequencing input was blood. This TCR was recovered from a man in his thirties or forties with Graves' hyperthyroidism. The CDR3 nucleotides are TGTGCCACCAGCAGGACGACCAGCTACAATGAGCAGTTCTTC. This gives the protein CATSRTTSYNEQFF.